This T cell receptor (beta chain) originates from a study of T cell clonality in common variable immunodeficiency. The germline CDR1 and CDR2 sequences are SGHDN and FVKESK. V was clipped by 3 bases and J by 2 bases, with 13 bases between them. The CDR3 length is 16 residues. This clone was seen many times. Read sequence stops 3 residues before the CDR3 end, and the germline J gene provides the missing end. TCRdb keeps only in-frame clones here, not all; method: immunoSEQ multiplex PCR. Observed in the sample are under 40,000 clones, none of them singletons. The origin of this receptor is a person aged 18-69 years in good health. Sequencing was done on a sample of peripheral blood mononuclear cells. The chain combines TRBV14 with TRBJ1-4, with a tentative D call TRBD1 (5 bases). The CDR3 DNA, read in part, is TGTGCCAGCAGCCAGAGGAGAGGGGCCACTAATGAAAAA. Amino acid sequence: CASSQRRGATNEK. The full CDR3 is CASSQRRGATNEKLFF.